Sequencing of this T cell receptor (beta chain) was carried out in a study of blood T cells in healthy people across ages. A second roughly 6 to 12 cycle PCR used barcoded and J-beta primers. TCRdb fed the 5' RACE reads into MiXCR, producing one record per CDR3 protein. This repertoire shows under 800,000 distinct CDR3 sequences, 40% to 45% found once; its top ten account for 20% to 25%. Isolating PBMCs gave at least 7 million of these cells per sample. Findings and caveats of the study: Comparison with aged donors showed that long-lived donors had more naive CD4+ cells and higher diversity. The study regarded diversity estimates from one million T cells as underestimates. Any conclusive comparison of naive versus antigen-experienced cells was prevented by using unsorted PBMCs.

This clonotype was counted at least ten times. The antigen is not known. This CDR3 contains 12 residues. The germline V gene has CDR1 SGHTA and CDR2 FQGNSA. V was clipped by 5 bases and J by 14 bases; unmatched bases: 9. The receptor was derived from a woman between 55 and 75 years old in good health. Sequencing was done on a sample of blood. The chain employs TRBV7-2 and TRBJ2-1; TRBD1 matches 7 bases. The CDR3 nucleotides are TGTGCCAGCAGCGCAGCCGACAGGGTAGAGTTCTTC. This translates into CASSAADRVEFF.